This entry lists 20 T cell receptor beta chains sequenced from one sample in a study of T-cell memory formation after mild COVID-19. One entry per CDR3 protein results from TCRdb running MiXCR on the 5' RACE reads. Found here are about 100,000 distinct CDR3 sequences, 11% of them singletons; the top ten hold 40%. Sequenced: PBMCs or a T cell subset sorted from them (not recorded which). The receptors were sampled from a man aged 18 to 30 who had mild COVID-19 (a few samples of this study predate the infection). Cell type and time point are not known.

V and J are TRBV27 and TRBJ2-5, with 9 positions matching TRBD1. Germline-derived CDR1 and CDR2 are MNHEY and SMNVEV (reference sequence). This CDR3 has 15 residues. V gave up 5 bases and J gave up 3 bases; unmatched junction bases: 7. The chain's CDR3 is CASSLLGTGKETQYF. The CDR3 DNA is TGTGCCAGCAGTCTCCTCGGGACAGGGAAAGAGACCCAGTACTTC.

The chain joins TRBV7-9 to TRBJ2-3, with D possibly being TRBD1 or TRBD2 (6 bases each). Germline CDR1 SEHNR, CDR2 FQNEAQ (reference sequence). Trimming took off 4 bases at V and 7 bases at J, with 15 bases between the two ends. The CDR3 is 14 residues long. The chain's CDR3 is CASSSWGAENTQYF. The DNA of the CDR3 is TGTGCCAGCAGCTCCTGGGGGGCAGAGAATACGCAGTATTTT.

This chain links TRBV6-5 with TRBJ1-3, with D possibly TRBD1 on 5 matching bases. In germline, CDR1 is MNHEY, CDR2 SVGAGI. V lost 6 bases, J lost 0 bases, and 12 bases lay in between. This CDR3 has 15 residues. CDR3: CASRGVANSGNTIYF. The CDR3 DNA is TGTGCCAGCAGAGGGGTGGCCAACTCTGGAAACACCATATATTTT.

The chain couples TRBV2 to TRBJ2-5; D assignment may be TRBD1 or TRBD2 (5 bases each). Germline V gives CDR1 SNHLY, CDR2 FYNNEI. V lost 7 bases to trimming and J lost 5 bases, with 14 bases between them. There are 13 residues in the CDR3. In DNA form, the CDR3 reads TGTGCCAGCAACAAAAGAGGGGACGAGACCCAGTACTTC. Its translation: CASNKRGDETQYF.

This clonotype was counted only a few times. The chain is built from TRBV27 and TRBJ1-4, with D perhaps TRBD1 (6 bases). This CDR3 comprises 15 residues. V was pared by 4 bases and J by 8 bases, with 17 bases between. The germline CDR1 and CDR2 sequences are MNHEY and SMNVEV (reference sequence). This chain's CDR3 is CASSSADGGREKLFF. Written as DNA, the CDR3 is TGTGCCAGCAGTTCCGCTGACGGGGGGCGCGAAAAACTGTTTTTT.

This clonotype is medium-sized (0.01 to 0.1%) by share. The chain couples TRBV27 to TRBJ1-1; D unresolved. Germline values: CDR1 MNHEY, CDR2 SMNVEV (reference sequence). The CDR3 spans 14 residues. Trimming stripped 7 bases from V and 1 base from J, with 13 bases between. CDR3 bases: TGTGCCAGCACCCTGACGAGTGCGAACACTGAAGCTTTCTTT. Its translation: CASTLTSANTEAFF.

V usage is TRBV4-2 and J usage is TRBJ1-1; D is ambiguous. Trimming shortened V by 3 bases and J by 6 bases, and 11 bases separated the two germline ends. The CDR3 contains 13 residues. The germline CDR1 and CDR2 sequences are LGHNA and YNFKEQ. CDR3 bases: TGTGCCAGCAGCCAGGAGCTAGTTTCTGAAGCTTTCTTT. Encoded protein: CASSQELVSEAFF.

The table lists this clonotype with many counts. The chain has TRBV9 and TRBJ2-1; 9 nucleotides align to TRBD2. Germline lookup yields CDR1 SGDLS and CDR2 YYNGEE. The CDR3 has 16 amino acids. The trim removed 1 base at V and 6 bases at J, leaving 8 bases unmatched. The CDR3 is CASSVTSGGYSNEQFF. Here the CDR3 DNA reads TGTGCCAGCAGCGTAACCAGCGGGGGGTATAGCAATGAGCAGTTCTTC.

This clonotype has only a few counts. V gene TRBV4-2 combines with J gene TRBJ2-5; 11 nucleotides agree with TRBD2. Germline CDR1 LGHNA, CDR2 YNFKEQ. Germline trimming cut 0 bases from V and 2 bases from J; bases unmatched to any gene: 17. The CDR3 is made up of 21 amino acids. CDR3 sequence (DNA): TGTGCCAGCAGCCAAGATATTCTCTGGACACTAGCGGGGGACCGTCAAGAGACCCAGTACTTC. Amino acids: CASSQDILWTLAGDRQETQYF.

Many counts were recorded for this clonotype. At one end the junction does not follow the germline gene, possibly because of a read error. This rearrangement joins TRBV5-1 to TRBJ2-1; D is unclear. The CDR3 extends over 15 amino acids. CDR1 and CDR2 (germline): SGHRS, YFSETQ. This CDR3 is CASSLAEISFNEQFF. The CDR3 coding sequence is TGCGCCAGCAGCTTGGCCGAGATTTCCTTCAATGAGCAGTTCTTC.

This clonotype was seen more than once but under ten times. The V and J genes are TRBV4-1 and TRBJ1-1, with a tentative D call TRBD1 (6 bases). There are 14 residues in the CDR3. The germline V and J ends were trimmed by 0 bases and 4 bases, with 9 bases remaining between them. From germline, CDR1 is MGHRA and CDR2 YSYEKL. The CDR3 sequence: CASSQDARGTEAFF. In nucleotides, the CDR3 is TGCGCCAGCAGCCAAGACGCCAGGGGCACTGAAGCTTTCTTT.

In this sample, this clonotype turned up many times. J is TRBJ2-1 and V is TRBV6-1, with 13 bases fitting TRBD2. CDR1 MNHNS and CDR2 SASEGT come from the germline V gene. V shed 6 bases, J shed 4 bases, and the junction held 3 bases outside the gene matches. The CDR3 extends over 15 amino acids. CDR3: CASSQTSGGYNEQFF. CDR3 sequence (DNA): TGTGCCAGCAGCCAGACTAGCGGGGGGTACAATGAGCAGTTCTTC.

The chain couples TRBV6-5 to TRBJ2-5; D remains unclear. The germline V gene has CDR1 MNHEY and CDR2 SVGAGI. The CDR3 extends over 16 amino acids. V lost 0 bases, J lost 2 bases, and 13 bases lay in between. CDR3 region: CASSYSINPQQETQYF. The CDR3 DNA sequence: TGTGCCAGCAGTTACTCGATAAACCCGCAGCAAGAGACCCAGTACTTC.

This clonotype was seen a few times. J is TRBJ1-1 and V is TRBV9, with D maybe TRBD1 (5 bases). This CDR3 spans 12 amino acids. Between the trimmed V and J ends, which lost 0 bases and 8 bases, there was a span of 8 bases. Germline V gene data show CDR1 as SGDLS and CDR2 as YYNGEE. The CDR3 DNA reads as TGTGCCAGCAGCGTAGTTCGGGGGGAAGCTTTCTTT. Encoded protein: CASSVVRGEAFF.

There are a few counts of this clonotype. The genes are TRBV13 and TRBJ1-4, with D possibly matching TRBD1 (5 bases). The CDR3 covers 15 residues. V was cut by 5 bases and J by 4 bases, with 14 bases left in between. Germline CDR1 and CDR2: PRHDT and FYEKMQ (reference sequence). CDR3 nucleotide sequence: TGTGCCAGCAGCAACCGGGGGGAGAATAATGAAAAACTGTTTTTT. This gives the protein CASSNRGENNEKLFF.

This clonotype was observed a few times. The chain couples TRBV4-1 to TRBJ2-7, with TRBD1 matching over 9 bases. The CDR3 is 14 amino acids. Losses at the gene ends were 2 bases for V and 3 bases for J; bases not matched to a gene: 2. CDR1 is MGHRA and CDR2 is YSYEKL in the germline V gene. The CDR3 is CASSQKTGGYEQYF. For the CDR3, the DNA is TGCGCCAGCAGCCAAAAGACAGGGGGCTACGAGCAGTACTTC.

The chain combines TRBV7-9 with TRBJ2-7; TRBD1 matches 8 bases. The CDR3 extends over 13 amino acids. Looked up from germline, CDR1 is SEHNR and CDR2 is FQNEAQ (reference sequence). The junction had 4 bases not matched to a gene; V was cut back by 4 bases and J by 5 bases. This CDR3 reads CASSSGGWNEQYV. The CDR3 DNA sequence: TGTGCCAGCAGCTCAGGGGGCTGGAACGAGCAGTACGTC.

This clonotype occurred a few times. The chain carries TRBV5-1 and TRBJ1-1; 7 bases line up with TRBD1. Germline trimming cut 4 bases from V and 4 bases from J; bases unmatched to any gene: 16. Germline-derived CDR1 and CDR2 are SGHRS and YFSETQ. This CDR3 comprises 17 residues. CDR3 sequence: CASSGGTLTGLVTEAFF. CDR3 DNA sequence: TGCGCCAGCAGCGGGGGGACTCTGACAGGGTTGGTCACTGAAGCTTTCTTT.

This clonotype occurred many times. V and J are TRBV29-1 and TRBJ2-1, with unresolved D. This CDR3 is 12 amino acids long. The germline V and J ends were trimmed by 0 bases and 6 bases, with 6 bases remaining between them. The germline V gene has CDR1 SQVTM and CDR2 ANQGSEA. As DNA, the CDR3 is TGCAGCGTTGAAGATCTTCCCAATGAGCAGTTCTTC. Its protein is CSVEDLPNEQFF.

The DNA for the CDR3 is TGCGCCAGCAGCTCTCGGTCGGTGCAGGGACCTTATGGCTACACCTTC. It codes for CASSSRSVQGPYGYTF. V is TRBV5-1 and J is TRBJ1-2; D possibly corresponds to TRBD1 (5 bases). This CDR3 is built from 16 residues. Germline V lookup: CDR1 SGHRS, CDR2 YFSETQ. The V gene lost 3 bases and the J gene lost 5 bases, with 20 bases spanning the gap.